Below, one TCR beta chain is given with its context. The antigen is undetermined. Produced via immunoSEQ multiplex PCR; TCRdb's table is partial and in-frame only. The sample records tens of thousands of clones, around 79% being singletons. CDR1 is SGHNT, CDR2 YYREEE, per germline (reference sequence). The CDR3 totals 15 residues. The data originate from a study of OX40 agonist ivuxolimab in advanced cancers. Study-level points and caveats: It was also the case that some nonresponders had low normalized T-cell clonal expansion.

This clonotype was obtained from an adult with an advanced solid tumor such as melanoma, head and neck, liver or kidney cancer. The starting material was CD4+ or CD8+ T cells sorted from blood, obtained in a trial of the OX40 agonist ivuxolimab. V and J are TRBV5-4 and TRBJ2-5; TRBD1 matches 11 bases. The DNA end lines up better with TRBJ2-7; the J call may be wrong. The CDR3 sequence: CASSTGQGAFYEQYF. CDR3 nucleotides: TGTGCCAGCAGCACCGGACAGGGGGCTTTCTACGAGCAGTACTTC.